Following are 28 T cell receptor beta chains from one sample sequenced in a study of control samples from healthy donors and cancer patients. TCRdb keeps only in-frame clones here, not all; method: immunoSEQ multiplex PCR. This sample yields 100,000 to 150,000 clones, of which 75% to 95% are seen a single time; 2% to 3% belongs to the top ten. Sequencing used blood. The origin of the receptors is a man between 40 and 49 years old in good health.

This chain links TRBV28 with TRBJ1-5; D possibly corresponds to TRBD1 (5 bases). CDR3 length: 13 residues. Germline V gene sequence: CDR1 MDHEN, CDR2 SYDVKM. For the CDR3, the DNA is TGTTTATCCGGGGGGTATAGCAATCAGCCCCAGCATTTT. As protein: CLSGGYSNQPQHF.

This chain joins TRBV10-3 and TRBJ1-2; D is unresolved. Germline CDR1 is ENHRY and CDR2 is SYGVKD. CDR3 size: 13 residues. With 3 bases removed from V and 8 bases from J, the gap between germline ends came to 13 bases. In DNA form, the CDR3 reads TGTGCCATCAGTGAATCGGGCCCGGGAGGCTACACCTTC. Encoded protein: CAISESGPGGYTF.

CDR3 loop: CASSENWEQYF. The DNA of the CDR3 is TGCGCCAGCAGTGAGAATTGGGAGCAGTACTTC. This sequence joins TRBV10-2 and TRBJ2-7, with D unclear. There are 11 residues in the CDR3. Germline V lookup: CDR1 WSHSY, CDR2 SAAADI. V was cut by 2 bases and J by 7 bases, with 6 bases left in between.

The chain has TRBV7-3 and TRBJ2-1; 12 nucleotides line up with TRBD2. With 4 bases clipped from V and 0 bases from J, the junction kept 1 base outside the gene matches. The CDR3 totals 16 residues. Germline CDR1 is SGHTA and CDR2 is FQGTGA. Here the CDR3 DNA reads TGTGCCAGCAGCTGGGGACTAGCGGGCTCCTACAATGAGCAGTTCTTC. This encodes CASSWGLAGSYNEQFF. The full variable domain, completed using reference TRBV7-3 and TRBJ2-1, is GAGVSQTPSNKVTEKGKYVELRCDPISGHTALYWYRQSLGQGPEFLIYFQGTGAADDSGLPNDRFFAVRPEGSVSTLKIQRTERGDSAVYLCASSWGLAGSYNEQFFGPGTRLTVL.

This chain uses TRBV24-1 with TRBJ1-1, with D tentatively TRBD1 (5 bases). The V gene's germline CDR1 is KGHDR and CDR2 SFDVKD. The CDR3 is 12 residues long. Trimming shortened V by 1 base and J by 9 bases, and 8 bases separated the two germline ends. Here the CDR3 DNA reads TGTGCCACCAGTGATTTTCCAGGGCAAGCTTTCTTT. Translated, it gives CATSDFPGQAFF.

CDR3 in amino acids: CASSLRFRGPANEKLFF. The DNA of the CDR3 is TGTGCCAGCAGCTTACGCTTCAGGGGGCCGGCTAATGAAAAACTGTTTTTT. The chain carries TRBV13 and TRBJ1-4, with 8 bases aligning to TRBD1. Germline CDR1 PRHDT, CDR2 FYEKMQ (reference sequence). The CDR3 extends over 17 amino acids. V lost 2 bases to trimming and J lost 3 bases; unmatched junction nucleotides: 8.

This rearrangement joins TRBV7-2 to TRBJ1-4; no clear D gene. The CDR3 is 15 residues long. Germline values: CDR1 SGHTA, CDR2 FQGNSA. Trimming removed 4 bases at V and 0 bases at J, with 9 bases between. For the CDR3, the DNA is TGTGCCAGCAGCTCCCGGGCTACAACTAATGAAAAACTGTTTTTT. This translates into CASSSRATTNEKLFF.

A single count supports this clone. The V call is TRBV6-4, the J call TRBJ1-4, with a weak D call TRBD1 (6 bases). This CDR3 region has 18 residues. V gave up 3 bases and J gave up 0 bases, with 17 bases separating them. CDR1 and CDR2 (germline): MRHNA, SNTAGT. For the CDR3, the DNA is TGTGCCAGCAGTGAGGGGGCCCCCACCCCTGCAACTAATGAAAAACTGTTTTTT. Translating it yields CASSEGAPTPATNEKLFF.

The chain links TRBV30 to TRBJ2-1; D could derive from TRBD1 or TRBD2 (5 bases each). CDR3 size: 14 residues. The V gene lost 3 bases and the J gene lost 0 bases, with 9 bases spanning the gap. CDR1 and CDR2 from the germline V gene are GTSNPN and SVGIG (reference sequence). This chain's CDR3 is CAWRSGSSYNEQFF. CDR3 nucleotide sequence: TGTGCCTGGAGGTCAGGGAGCTCCTACAATGAGCAGTTCTTC.

The chain combines TRBV19 with TRBJ1-4; tentatively, D is TRBD1 (5 bases). Looked up from germline, CDR1 is LNHDA and CDR2 is SQIVND (reference sequence). The CDR3 has 16 residues. V was trimmed by 3 bases and J by 0 bases, leaving 11 bases between them. CDR3 residues: CASSIVTTATNEKLFF. CDR3 nucleotide sequence: TGTGCCAGTAGTATCGTTACGACAGCAACTAATGAAAAACTGTTTTTT.

V and J are TRBV6-5 and TRBJ2-1; 13 bases align to TRBD2. V lost 10 bases to trimming and J lost 7 bases; unmatched junction nucleotides: 7. The CDR3 contains 14 residues. Germline lookup yields CDR1 MNHEY and CDR2 SVGAGI. Written as DNA, the CDR3 is TGTGCCACCCGACTAGCGGGGGGCCTAAATGAGCAGTTCTTC. Translating it yields CATRLAGGLNEQFF.

The rearrangement uses TRBV18 and TRBJ2-5, with D perhaps TRBD1 (6 bases). Trimming pared 0 bases from V and 5 bases from J, leaving 16 bases between. Germline V CDR1 and CDR2: KGHSH, LQKENI. The CDR3 has 16 amino acids. CDR3: CASSPPRGGRPETQYF. The CDR3 nucleotides read TGTGCCAGCTCACCACCGAGAGGGGGTCGTCCGGAGACCCAGTACTTC.

J is TRBJ2-5 and V is TRBV9; D not resolved. Germline V gene lookup returns CDR1 SGDLS and CDR2 YYNGEE. Trimming cost V 5 bases and J 0 bases, with 8 bases left between them. The CDR3 extends over 13 amino acids. Here the CDR3 DNA reads TGTGCCAGCAGTTGGCGGAACCAAGAGACCCAGTACTTC. Residues: CASSWRNQETQYF.

This sequence joins TRBV3-1 (or the pseudogene TRBV3-2) and TRBJ1-3; no reliable D call. This CDR3 spans 13 amino acids. Germline V gene sequence: CDR1 LGHDT, CDR2 YNNKEL (reference sequence). V lost 5 bases and J lost 0, with 5 bases in between. CDR3 protein: CASSWRSGNTIYF. The DNA of the CDR3 is TGTGCCAGCAGCTGGCGCTCTGGAAACACCATATATTTT.

The chain has TRBV18 and TRBJ2-7, with D hard to call. The V gene lost 2 bases and the J gene lost 6 bases, with 11 bases spanning the gap. The CDR3 contains 13 residues. Germline CDR1 KGHSH, CDR2 LQKENI. In DNA, the CDR3 is TGTGCCAGCTCACCAGGCCCTTCTTCCGAGCAGTACTTC. This gives the protein CASSPGPSSEQYF.

The V gene is TRBV5-1, the J gene TRBJ1-4; 9 bases map to TRBD1. Trimming removed 3 bases from V and 4 bases from J; junction bases left unmatched: 7. The CDR3 consists of 16 residues. The germline CDR1 and CDR2 sequences are SGHRS and YFSETQ. The CDR3 spells CASSSGQGRVNEKLFF. The CDR3 DNA is TGCGCCAGCAGCTCGGGACAGGGAAGGGTTAATGAAAAACTGTTTTTT.

The CDR3 sequence is CASSSGRWNEKLFF. The DNA for the CDR3 is TGTGCCAGCAGTTCTGGACGGTGGAATGAAAAACTGTTTTTT. The chain has TRBV27 and TRBJ1-4, with D unresolved. The germline CDR1 and CDR2 sequences are MNHEY and SMNVEV (reference sequence). Deletions cut 4 bases from V and 5 bases from J, with 11 bases between. The CDR3 covers 14 residues.

This chain joins TRBV5-1 and TRBJ2-5; TRBD2 aligns across 7 bases. The V gene end was trimmed by 2 bases and the J gene end by 4 bases; junction bases not matched to a gene: 8. There are 15 residues in the CDR3. The germline gives CDR1 SGHRS, CDR2 YFSETQ. The CDR3 sequence is CASSFNSGSGETQYF. CDR3 bases: TGCGCCAGCAGCTTTAATAGCGGGTCGGGAGAGACCCAGTACTTC.

The DNA for the CDR3 is TGCAGTGCGAGCAAGGAGACCCAGTACTTC. Translation: CSASKETQYF. This chain links TRBV20-1 with TRBJ2-5, with D hard to call. Looked up from germline, CDR1 is DFQATT and CDR2 is SNEGSKA (reference sequence). V was clipped by 6 bases and J by 5 bases, with 7 bases between them. This CDR3 has 10 amino acids.

The chain recombines TRBV10-3 with TRBJ2-5, with 7 bases aligning to TRBD2. The ends lost 6 bases at V and 1 base at J; junction bases unmatched: 5. Germline values: CDR1 ENHRY, CDR2 SYGVKD. The CDR3 is 14 residues long. The CDR3 DNA follows: TGTGCCATCAGCGGAGCGGGGTCCCAAGAGACCCAGTACTTC. It is translated as CAISGAGSQETQYF.

V usage is TRBV7-9 and J usage is TRBJ2-4; the match to TRBD1 covers 7 bases. The CDR3 spans 14 residues. Germline V gene lookup returns CDR1 SEHNR and CDR2 FQNEAQ (reference sequence). Germline trimming cut 5 bases from V and 4 bases from J; bases unmatched to any gene: 5. CDR3 sequence (DNA): TGTGCCAGCAGCGCTCGGGACAGAAAAAACATTCAGTACTTC. This gives the protein CASSARDRKNIQYF.

The chain uses TRBV12-3 or TRBV12-4 and TRBJ1-6, with D perhaps TRBD1 (5 bases). V was cut by 8 bases and J by 11 bases, with 13 bases left in between. This CDR3 has 12 amino acids. This chain's CDR3 is CASGSPGAPLHF. The CDR3 bases are TGTGCCAGCGGAAGCCCGGGGGCACCCCTCCACTTT.

The chain combines TRBV19 with TRBJ1-4; a weak D match, TRBD1 (5 bases). CDR1 and CDR2 from the germline V gene are LNHDA and SQIVND (reference sequence). Trimming removed 8 bases from V and 4 bases from J, with 14 bases in between. This CDR3 has 14 amino acids. DNA for the CDR3: TGTGCCAGTTGCCGGGGGGTCAGTAATGAAAAACTGTTTTTT. It yields the protein CASCRGVSNEKLFF.

The V and J genes are TRBV11-2 and TRBJ1-1, with D possibly matching TRBD1 (5 bases). In germline, CDR1 is SGHAT, CDR2 FQNNGV. The CDR3 contains 14 residues. Between the trimmed V and J ends, which lost 4 bases and 4 bases, there was a span of 13 bases. Here the CDR3 reads CASSSDRLVTEAFF. The CDR3 bases are TGTGCCAGCAGCTCCGACAGACTCGTCACTGAAGCTTTCTTT.

CDR3 DNA: TGTGCCAGCAGCTTAAGTGGGGGGTACGAGCAGTACTTC. Its translation: CASSLSGGYEQYF. J is TRBJ2-7 and V is TRBV7-3, with D maybe TRBD2 (6 bases). The V end lost 1 base, the J end lost 4 bases, and 8 bases lay between the germline ends. This CDR3 spans 13 amino acids. Looked up from germline, CDR1 is SGHTA and CDR2 is FQGTGA. The complete variable domain, with remaining parts taken from reference TRBV7-3 and TRBJ2-7, reads GAGVSQTPSNKVTEKGKYVELRCDPISGHTALYWYRQSLGQGPEFLIYFQGTGAADDSGLPNDRFFAVRPEGSVSTLKIQRTERGDSAVYLCASSLSGGYEQYFGPGTRLTVT.

Here the CDR3 DNA reads TGCAGTGCTAGTAGGCAGGGGGCGAGGGGCTACACCTTC. Protein product: CSASRQGARGYTF. V is TRBV20-1 and J is TRBJ1-2; TRBD1 aligns across 8 bases. Per germline, CDR1 DFQATT and CDR2 SNEGSKA (reference sequence). The CDR3 runs 13 residues. V trimming: 3 bases; J trimming: 8 bases; junction bases outside the gene matches: 8.

CDR3: CATAGGPTDTQYF. CDR3 coding DNA: TGTGCCACCGCGGGGGGCCCCACAGATACGCAGTATTTT. This sequence joins TRBV9 and TRBJ2-3; TRBD2 matches at 8 bases. Per germline, CDR1 SGDLS and CDR2 YYNGEE. Trimming cost V 9 bases and J 2 bases; bases outside gene matches: 5. This CDR3 is built from 13 residues.

This chain uses TRBV2 with TRBJ2-1, with TRBD2 matching over 8 bases. In germline, CDR1 is SNHLY, CDR2 FYNNEI. V shed 7 bases, J shed 6 bases, and the junction held 5 bases outside the gene matches. CDR3 length equals 13 residues. In DNA, the CDR3 is TGTGCCAGCACCCCGAGCGGGGGCAATGAGCAGTTCTTC. It is translated as CASTPSGGNEQFF.